This paragraph covers one T cell receptor (beta chain) sequence. Using the 5' RACE reads, TCRdb records one entry per CDR3 protein without DNA. This specimen shows more than 400,000 distinct CDR3 sequences; the ten leading clones hold roughly 7.2%. The entry originates in a study of T cells expressing NK-cell markers. The CDR3 length is 15 residues. The V gene's germline CDR1 is LNHNV and CDR2 YYDKDF (reference sequence). This sequence was found in a woman between 18 and 69 years old in good health. The chain joins TRBV15 to TRBJ1-1. Sample: blood T cells: a sorted CD56 or NKG2C T cell subset, CD4+ or CD8+ T cells, or bulk PBMC T cells (not recorded which). The CDR3 loop is CATSRDESMTSEAFF.